This T cell receptor beta chain was sequenced in a study of blood T cells in healthy people across ages. Overall study results and limits: There were more naive CD4+ cells and higher diversity in long-lived donors than in aged donors.

A sample-barcoded 5' primer and a J-beta primer mix were used in a second PCR of about 6 to 11 cycles. Via MiXCR, TCRdb re-called the 5' RACE reads, giving one row per CDR3 protein. The repertoire has approximately 580,000 distinct CDR3 sequences, 24% of them found once; the top ten carry 8.7%. The table lists this clonotype with a few counts. Its antigen is undetermined. Each sample used at least 6 million PBMCs. CDR1 is SQVTM and CDR2 is ANQGSEA in the germline V gene. V was shortened by 4 bases and J by 5 bases, with 17 bases between the two germline ends. The CDR3 runs to 14 residues. Another study also made use of these data, one on T cells of mothers and their children. That paper notes: Each donor was one of three healthy Caucasian mothers or one of their six children. Mother-child pairs who were related displayed a slightly higher overlap than unrelated pairs, a difference that was non-significant.

The receptor comes from a boy between 10 and 17 years old in good health. The material sequenced was blood. V and J are TRBV29-1 and TRBJ2-5; TRBD2 might be the D (6 bases). DNA for the CDR3: TGCAGCGTTGTGTTTGTGCGGGGACGGGAGACCCAGTACTTC. Its protein product is CSVVFVRGRETQYF.